The 22 T cell receptor beta chains below were found in one sample sequenced in a study of T cell responses to AZD1222 COVID-19 vaccine listed by TCRdb under 2021. Libraries were constructed by the immunoSEQ multiplex PCR assay. TCRdb retrieved this table from immuneACCESS and kept in-frame rearrangements only. Not all clones are present; in checked studies, unresolved V genes account for under half, and no reason is known for the remainder. Recorded for this sample are fewer than 150,000 clones; roughly 92% of them occurred a single time. Of the sample, approximately 9% falls within the top ten clones. The label giving this sample's time point can be read as: about 28 days (+/-7) after the second vaccine dose. The source material was peripheral blood, sampled 28 days after the second AZD1222 dose. These receptors came from an adult who received the AZD1222 COVID-19 vaccine.

This CDR3 reads CASHQQGPSYGYTF. CDR3 nucleotides: TGTGCCAGCCATCAGCAGGGGCCCTCCTATGGCTACACCTTC. The rearrangement uses TRBV2 and TRBJ1-2, with D tentatively TRBD1 (6 bases). Germline V gene lookup returns CDR1 SNHLY and CDR2 FYNNEI. The CDR3 runs 14 residues. Trimming cost V 8 bases and J 4 bases, with 17 bases left between them. Complete variable domain (other parts from reference TRBV2 and TRBJ1-2): EPEVTQTPSHQVTQMGQEVILRCVPISNHLYFYWYRQILGQKVEFLVSFYNNEISEKSEIFDDQFSVERPDGSNFTLKIRSTKLEDSAMYFCASHQQGPSYGYTFGSGTRLTVV.

The chain couples TRBV28 to TRBJ1-5; 9 nucleotides align to TRBD1. Germline loops: CDR1 MDHEN, CDR2 SYDVKM. CDR3 size: 15 residues. V dropped 6 bases and J dropped 4; count of bases not matched to a gene: 7. DNA for the CDR3: TGTGCCAGCAGCCCCGGGACAGGGAGTAATCAGCCCCAGCATTTT. This sequence encodes CASSPGTGSNQPQHF.

J is TRBJ2-7 and V is TRBV18; TRBD1 aligns across 10 bases. This CDR3 has 16 amino acids. CDR1 is KGHSH and CDR2 is LQKENI in the germline V gene. Losses at the gene ends were 0 bases for V and 3 bases for J; bases not matched to a gene: 5. The CDR3 spells CASSPPLGQGNYEQYF. The CDR3 DNA reads as TGTGCCAGCTCACCACCGTTGGGACAGGGGAACTACGAGCAGTACTTC.

This clone occurred once. The V gene is TRBV10-3, the J gene TRBJ1-2; 7 nucleotides agree with TRBD1. This CDR3 comprises 15 residues. Germline V gene lookup returns CDR1 ENHRY and CDR2 SYGVKD. V was clipped by 2 bases and J by 10 bases; unmatched bases: 13. Here the CDR3 reads CAISEPGRGPSDYTF. In DNA, the CDR3 is TGTGCCATCAGTGAGCCGGGGAGGGGGCCTAGTGACTACACCTTC.

The chain combines TRBV5-1 with TRBJ2-1; 7 bases match TRBD2. V shed 2 bases and J 3 bases; nucleotides not matched to a gene: 14. CDR1 is SGHRS and CDR2 is YFSETQ in the germline V gene. This CDR3 has 18 residues. For the CDR3, the DNA is TGCGCCAGCAGCTTAACAGGATCGTGGGAGGGCCTCTACAATGAGCAGTTCTTC. This encodes CASSLTGSWEGLYNEQFF.

The gene calls are TRBV27 and TRBJ1-6; no firm D call. The CDR3 runs to 12 residues. CDR1 is MNHEY, CDR2 SMNVEV, per germline (reference sequence). V was clipped by 2 bases and J by 7 bases, with 3 bases between them. The CDR3 loop reads CASSLRNSPLHF. In nucleotides, the CDR3 is TGTGCCAGCAGTTTAAGGAATTCACCCCTCCACTTT.

The CDR3 loop is CASLQGATNTGELFF. The CDR3 bases are TGTGCCAGTCTACAGGGGGCCACGAACACCGGGGAGCTGTTTTTT. The V call is TRBV2, the J call TRBJ2-2, with 9 bases fitting TRBD1. The CDR3 totals 15 residues. In germline, CDR1 is SNHLY, CDR2 FYNNEI. V was clipped by 9 bases and J by 0 bases; unmatched bases: 5.

The chain combines TRBV19 with TRBJ2-7; TRBD1 or TRBD2 may be the D gene (5 bases each). The CDR3 runs to 16 residues. Looked up from germline, CDR1 is LNHDA and CDR2 is SQIVND (reference sequence). V was clipped by 2 bases and J by 2 bases, with 16 bases between them. Written as DNA, the CDR3 is TGTGCCAGTAGTATATCGGCGGGCAGGGTTCCCTACGAGCAGTACTTC. Translated: CASSISAGRVPYEQYF.

The V call is TRBV6-5, the J call TRBJ2-7, with 11 bases aligning to TRBD2. The CDR3 covers 12 residues. Germline CDR1 reads MNHEY; CDR2 reads SVGAGI. V gave up 10 bases and J gave up 4 bases; unmatched junction bases: 3. The CDR3 DNA is TGTGCCACCCGGACTAGCGGGTACGAGCAGTACTTC. Amino acids: CATRTSGYEQYF.

The chain links TRBV6-1 to TRBJ2-5, with TRBD2 as a possible D gene (5 bases). Germline CDR1 reads MNHNS; CDR2 reads SASEGT. Trimming left V 2 bases short and J 0 bases short, with 10 bases between. The CDR3 spans 15 residues. The CDR3 DNA follows: TGTGCCAGCAGTGAATACAGCGGTGACCAAGAGACCCAGTACTTC. Protein: CASSEYSGDQETQYF.

The genes are TRBV11-2 and TRBJ1-1; TRBD1 might be the D (5 bases). V dropped 5 bases and J dropped 5 bases, with 18 bases sitting between them. This CDR3 is built from 15 residues. CDR1 is SGHAT, CDR2 FQNNGV, per germline. The chain's CDR3 is CASSPLGGIETEAFF. The CDR3 bases are TGTGCCAGCAGCCCACTGGGGGGAATTGAGACTGAAGCTTTCTTT.

The genes are TRBV18 and TRBJ1-1; D gene ambiguous. There are 11 residues in the CDR3. V shed 10 bases and J shed 4 bases, with 10 bases lying between them. Germline CDR1 is KGHSH and CDR2 is LQKENI. The CDR3 coding sequence is TGTGCCACCTTGGCCGGCACTGAAGCTTTCTTT. The encoded protein is CATLAGTEAFF.

This chain uses TRBV28 with TRBJ1-2; D remains ambiguous. This CDR3 spans 13 amino acids. V lost 6 bases to trimming and J lost 8 bases, with 16 bases between them. Germline assignment: CDR1 MDHEN and CDR2 SYDVKM. CDR3 sequence reads: CASSFVRGGGYTF. Written as DNA, the CDR3 is TGTGCCAGCAGCTTTGTACGCGGCGGGGGCTACACCTTC.

The V and J genes are TRBV29-1 and TRBJ1-2; 8 bases align to TRBD1. The CDR3 is 12 amino acids. Trimming took 4 bases from V and 8 from J; bases not matched to a gene: 6. Germline V gene data show CDR1 as SQVTM and CDR2 as ANQGSEA. The CDR3 DNA follows: TGCAGCGTTGGGACAGGGCTGGGAGGCTACACCTTC. This codes for CSVGTGLGGYTF.

The chain recombines TRBV6-1 with TRBJ1-1, with D possibly matching TRBD1 (6 bases). V was cut by 2 bases and J by 4 bases, with 20 bases left in between. Germline V lookup: CDR1 MNHNS, CDR2 SASEGT. There are 17 residues in the CDR3. DNA for the CDR3: TGTGCCAGCAGTGAATGGGGGCGAAACGCTCGTATCACTGAAGCTTTCTTT. Its protein is CASSEWGRNARITEAFF.

The chain carries TRBV19 and TRBJ2-3, with no clear D. This CDR3 contains 12 residues. The germline CDR1 and CDR2 sequences are LNHDA and SQIVND (reference sequence). With 6 bases removed from V and 9 bases from J, the gap between germline ends came to 13 bases. DNA for the CDR3: TGTGCCAGTAGCGGTAGCCTATGGACGCAGTATTTT. Its protein product is CASSGSLWTQYF.

This clone was recorded only once. This chain links TRBV6-6 with TRBJ1-1, with 9 bases fitting TRBD1. Germline V gene data show CDR1 as MNHNY and CDR2 as SVGAGI (reference sequence). V lost 4 bases to trimming and J lost 9 bases; unmatched junction nucleotides: 3. The CDR3 consists of 12 residues. CDR3 sequence: CASSFNRGQAFF. The DNA of the CDR3 is TGTGCCAGCAGTTTTAACAGGGGGCAAGCTTTCTTT.

This sequence joins TRBV19 and TRBJ2-1; 12 bases line up with TRBD2. Germline lookup yields CDR1 LNHDA and CDR2 SQIVND (reference sequence). This CDR3 spans 18 amino acids. With 1 base clipped from V and 3 bases from J, the junction kept 7 bases outside the gene matches. Written as DNA, the CDR3 is TGTGCCAGTAGTATAGGACTAGCGGGAGCTGGGTACTACAATGAGCAGTTCTTC. Its translation is CASSIGLAGAGYYNEQFF. The full variable domain, with the rest looked up from reference TRBV19 and TRBJ2-1, is DGGITQSPKYLFRKEGQNVTLSCEQNLNHDAMYWYRQDPGQGLRLIYYSQIVNDFQKGDIAEGYSVSREKKESFPLTVTSAQKNPTAFYLCASSIGLAGAGYYNEQFFGPGTRLTVL.

The chain uses TRBV24-1 and TRBJ2-3; 12 bases are shared with TRBD2. The CDR3 is made up of 16 amino acids. V gave up 4 bases and J gave up 6 bases; unmatched junction bases: 7. Per germline, CDR1 KGHDR and CDR2 SFDVKD. The CDR3 spells CATSESSGGARDTQYF. CDR3 sequence (DNA): TGTGCCACCAGTGAATCTAGCGGGGGGGCCCGCGATACGCAGTATTTT.

This chain links TRBV27 with TRBJ1-1, with 7 bases that match TRBD1. V trimming: 5 bases; J trimming: 0 bases; junction bases outside the gene matches: 6. Germline values: CDR1 MNHEY, CDR2 SMNVEV (reference sequence). CDR3 size: 15 residues. CDR3 protein: CASSDRVELNTEAFF. The CDR3 bases are TGTGCCAGCAGTGACAGGGTTGAACTGAACACTGAAGCTTTCTTT.

The chain has TRBV4-1 and TRBJ1-6; 11 nucleotides line up with TRBD1. Germline trimming cut 2 bases from V and 1 base from J; bases unmatched to any gene: 4. This CDR3 has 18 residues. Germline V CDR1 and CDR2: MGHRA, YSYEKL. The CDR3 coding sequence is TGCGCCAGCAGCCAACGGACAGGGGGCCTTTCCTATAATTCACCCCTCCACTTT. Translation gives CASSQRTGGLSYNSPLHF.

V is TRBV5-8 and J is TRBJ1-1; 9 nucleotides line up with TRBD1. Unmatched junction bases numbered 14, after V lost 1 base and J lost 7 bases. This CDR3 region has 17 residues. The germline gives CDR1 SGHTS, CDR2 YDEGEE. The CDR3 DNA reads TGTGCCAGCAGCTTGCGACCGGGACAGGGAAGGAGAGGTGAAGCTTTCTTT. Its translation: CASSLRPGQGRRGEAFF.